This record looks at one T cell receptor beta chain sequence and its context. These data come from a study of shared clonotypes between healthy human individuals. Study details: Three plates each covered CD4 naive and memory; CD8 naive two, CD8 memory one.

The method was immunoSEQ multiplex PCR; TCRdb's version includes in-frame clones alone and lacks a portion of them. The table shows millions of clones, with about 92% occurring only once. The CDR3 has 15 residues. Trimming removed 2 bases from V and 0 bases from J, with 8 bases in between. Germline CDR1 and CDR2: SGHAT and FQNNGV. The V gene is TRBV11-2, the J gene TRBJ2-1; no reliable D call. The sequenced sample was naive CD4+ T cells from PBMCs. Subset denoted: CD45RA+ positively selected. The origin of this receptor is a man between 18 and 29 years old in good health. Some clones in this sample may be carry-over from other donors' samples. The DNA of the CDR3 is TGTGCCAGCAGCTTATCATTATTCTCCTACAATGAGCAGTTCTTC. Translation gives CASSLSLFSYNEQFF.